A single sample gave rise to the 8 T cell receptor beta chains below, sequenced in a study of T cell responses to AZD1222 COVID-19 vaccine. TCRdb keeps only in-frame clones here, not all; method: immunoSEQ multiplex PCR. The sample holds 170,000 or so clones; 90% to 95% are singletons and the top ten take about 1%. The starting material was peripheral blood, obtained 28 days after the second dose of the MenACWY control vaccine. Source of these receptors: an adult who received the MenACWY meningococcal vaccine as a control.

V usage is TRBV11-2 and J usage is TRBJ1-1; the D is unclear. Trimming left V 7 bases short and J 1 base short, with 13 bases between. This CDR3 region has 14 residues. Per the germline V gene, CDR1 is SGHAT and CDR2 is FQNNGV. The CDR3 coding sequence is TGTGCCAGCAACACAGTCAGACAGAACACTGAAGCTTTCTTT. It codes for CASNTVRQNTEAFF.

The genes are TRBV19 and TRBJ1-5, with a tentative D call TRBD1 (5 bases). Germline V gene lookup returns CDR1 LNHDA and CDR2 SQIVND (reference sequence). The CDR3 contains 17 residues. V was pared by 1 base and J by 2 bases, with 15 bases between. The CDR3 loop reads CASSIAVRGVGNQPQHF. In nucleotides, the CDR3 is TGTGCCAGTAGTATAGCCGTACGAGGGGTCGGCAATCAGCCCCAGCATTTT.

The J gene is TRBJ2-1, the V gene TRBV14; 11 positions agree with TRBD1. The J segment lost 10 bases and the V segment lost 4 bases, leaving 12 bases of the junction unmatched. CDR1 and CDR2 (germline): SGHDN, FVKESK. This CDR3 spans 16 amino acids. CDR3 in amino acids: CASSPGQGALSWEQFF. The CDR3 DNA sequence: TGTGCCAGCAGCCCTGGACAGGGGGCGTTATCATGGGAGCAGTTCTTC.

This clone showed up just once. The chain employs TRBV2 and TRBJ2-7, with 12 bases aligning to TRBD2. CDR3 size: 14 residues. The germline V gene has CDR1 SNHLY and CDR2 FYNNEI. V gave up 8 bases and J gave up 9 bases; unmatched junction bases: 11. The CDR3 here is CASSLAGGFKVQYF. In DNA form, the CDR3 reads TGTGCCAGCTCGCTAGCGGGGGGGTTTAAGGTGCAGTACTTC. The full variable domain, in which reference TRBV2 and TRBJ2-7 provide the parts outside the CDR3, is EPEVTQTPSHQVTQMGQEVILRCVPISNHLYFYWYRQILGQKVEFLVSFYNNEISEKSEIFDDQFSVERPDGSNFTLKIRSTKLEDSAMYFCASSLAGGFKVQYFGPGTRLTVT.

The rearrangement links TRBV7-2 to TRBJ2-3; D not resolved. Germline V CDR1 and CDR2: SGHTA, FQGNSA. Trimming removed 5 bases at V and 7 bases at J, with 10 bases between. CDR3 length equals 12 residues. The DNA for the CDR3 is TGTGCCAGCAGCCCACCTTCAAATACGCAGTATTTT. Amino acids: CASSPPSNTQYF. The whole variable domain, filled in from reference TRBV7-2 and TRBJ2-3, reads GAGVSQSPSNKVTEKGKDVELRCDPISGHTALYWYRQSLGQGLEFLIYFQGNSAPDKSGLPSDRFSAERTGGSVSTLTIQRTQQEDSAVYLCASSPPSNTQYFGPGTRLTVL.

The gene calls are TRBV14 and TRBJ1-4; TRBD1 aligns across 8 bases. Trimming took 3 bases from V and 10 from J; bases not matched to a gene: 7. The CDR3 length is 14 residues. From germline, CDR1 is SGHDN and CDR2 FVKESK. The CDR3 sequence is CASSHLPGGVKLFF. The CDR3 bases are TGTGCCAGCAGCCACCTACCAGGGGGCGTAAAACTGTTTTTT.

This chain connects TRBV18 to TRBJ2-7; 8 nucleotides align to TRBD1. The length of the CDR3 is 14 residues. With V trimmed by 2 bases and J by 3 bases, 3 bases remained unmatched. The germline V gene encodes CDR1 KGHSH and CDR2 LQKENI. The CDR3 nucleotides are TGTGCCAGCTCACCATACGGACAGGGCTACGAGCAGTACTTC. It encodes CASSPYGQGYEQYF.

The CDR3 reads CASSLPRDRVSWLEAFF. The CDR3 DNA reads as TGTGCCAGCAGTTTACCCCGGGACAGGGTCTCTTGGCTTGAAGCTTTCTTT. The genes are TRBV11-2 and TRBJ1-1, with TRBD1 matching 9 bases. From germline, CDR1 is SGHAT and CDR2 FQNNGV. Trimming at V came to 6 bases and at J to 7 bases, leaving 18 bases not matched to a gene. This CDR3 region has 17 residues.